This TCR beta chain was sequenced for a study of shared clonotypes between healthy human individuals. To note about this clone: Its matching antigen is unknown. Its ends do not fully match the called genes, so a read error is possible.

The CDR3 length is 13 residues. Looked up from germline, CDR1 is MNHNS and CDR2 is SASEGT. The naive CD8 subset, CD45RO-negative cells positively selected for CCR7, excluded terminally differentiated effector memory CD45RA+ cells. Adult donors, all healthy and HIV-negative, had no recent acute infections or vaccinations. Study-wide points: Sorted-subset samples were not fully sequenced, rarefaction indicated.

Assay: immunoSEQ multiplex PCR; the TCRdb copy retains only in-frame clones and omits some. The sample consists of around 2,000,000 clones, about 94% of them appearing once. The rearrangement joins TRBV6-1 to TRBJ2-7; TRBD2 agrees at 7 bases. The sample taken for sequencing was naive CD8+ T cells sorted from blood. The sequence was obtained from a man younger than 35 in good health. In nucleotides, the CDR3 is TGTGCCAGCAGTCAAGCGGGAACCTACGAGCAGTACTTC. Translated: CASSQAGTYEQYF.